A selection of T cell receptor beta chains follows, all from one sample in a study of blood T cell repertoires in COVID-19. The table came from immunoSEQ multiplex PCR; TCRdb's copy has only in-frame clones and leaves some out. The sample includes about 230,000 clones, 83% seen only once; the top ten take 2% to 3%. The sample comprised peripheral blood. These receptors came from a woman between 70 and 85 years old with active or convalescent COVID-19. The CDR3 runs from the conserved cysteine through the conserved F or W. The D gene is left open where the match is weak. Clone size, where shown, is once, few, many, or a class for clones that have expanded.

v_gene: TRBV7-8
abundance: -
j_gene: TRBJ1-3
d_gene: -
CDR3aa: CASSQRIPGASGNTIYF
CDR3nt: TGTGCCAGCAGCCAACGGATCCCAGGGGCCTCTGGAAACACCATATATTTT

v_gene: TRBV2
abundance: -
j_gene: TRBJ1-6
d_gene: TRBD1
CDR3aa: CASSAGTGSYNSPLHF
CDR3nt: TGTGCCAGCAGTGCCGGGACAGGGTCCTATAATTCACCCCTCCACTTT

v_gene: TRBV15
abundance: -
j_gene: TRBJ1-1
d_gene: -
CDR3aa: CATSNPGWGGRETEAFF
CDR3nt: TGTGCCACCAGCAACCCCGGGTGGGGAGGGAGGGAGACTGAAGCTTTCTTT

v_gene: TRBV28
abundance: -
j_gene: TRBJ2-7
d_gene: -
CDR3aa: CASSLGEASSYEQYF
CDR3nt: TGTGCCAGCAGTTTGGGTGAAGCGTCATCCTACGAGCAGTACTTC

v_gene: TRBV11-2
abundance: -
j_gene: TRBJ1-4
d_gene: TRBD1
CDR3aa: CASSFQGAESEKLFF
CDR3nt: TGTGCCAGCAGCTTCCAGGGGGCGGAAAGTGAAAAACTGTTTTTT

v_gene: TRBV24-1
abundance: -
j_gene: TRBJ2-2
d_gene: -
CDR3aa: CATRRGHTGELFF
CDR3nt: TGTGCCACCAGGCGGGGCCACACCGGGGAGCTGTTTTTT

v_gene: TRBV18
abundance: -
j_gene: TRBJ1-2
d_gene: TRBD1
CDR3aa: CASSPGQVLSYGYTF
CDR3nt: TGTGCCAGCTCACCGGGACAGGTTCTATCCTATGGCTACACCTTC

v_gene: TRBV3-1/TRBV3-2
abundance: -
j_gene: TRBJ2-7
d_gene: TRBD1
CDR3aa: CASSQGTQGVEQYF
CDR3nt: TGTGCCAGCAGCCAAGGCACACAGGGGGTGGAGCAGTACTTC

v_gene: TRBV12-5
abundance: -
j_gene: TRBJ2-6
d_gene: TRBD1
CDR3aa: CASGPGQGTGANVLTF
CDR3nt: TGTGCTAGTGGTCCGGGACAGGGGACTGGGGCCAACGTCCTGACTTTC

v_gene: TRBV7-8
abundance: -
j_gene: TRBJ2-5
d_gene: TRBD2
CDR3aa: CASSLGVRRGARVGETQYF
CDR3nt: TGTGCCAGCAGCTTAGGAGTCAGGCGGGGGGCGCGTGTTGGAGAGACCCAGTACTTC

v_gene: TRBV4-2
abundance: -
j_gene: TRBJ1-5
d_gene: -
CDR3aa: CASSQDPGGNQPQHF
CDR3nt: TGTGCCAGCAGCCAAGATCCTGGGGGGAATCAGCCCCAGCATTTT

v_gene: TRBV5-1
abundance: few
j_gene: TRBJ2-1
d_gene: TRBD2
CDR3aa: CASSLASGSSYNEQFF
CDR3nt: TGCGCCAGCAGCTTGGCTAGCGGGAGCTCCTACAATGAGCAGTTCTTC

v_gene: TRBV6-5
abundance: -
j_gene: TRBJ2-2
d_gene: -
CDR3aa: CVSIIGGAKTGELFF
CDR3nt: TGTGTATCGATTATTGGGGGGGCGAAAACCGGGGAGCTGTTTTTT

v_gene: TRBV19
abundance: -
j_gene: TRBJ1-4
d_gene: TRBD1
CDR3aa: CASSPWDRPKLFF
CDR3nt: TGTGCCAGTAGCCCTTGGGACAGGCCAAAACTGTTTTTT

v_gene: TRBV12-3/TRBV12-4
abundance: -
j_gene: TRBJ2-7
d_gene: -
CDR3aa: CASMDSSYEQYF
CDR3nt: TGTGCCAGCATGGACAGCTCCTACGAGCAGTACTTC

v_gene: TRBV9
abundance: few
j_gene: TRBJ2-5
d_gene: TRBD2
CDR3aa: CASSASGGAGETQYF
CDR3nt: TGTGCCAGCAGCGCTAGCGGGGGGGCCGGAGAGACCCAGTACTTC

v_gene: TRBV3-1/TRBV3-2
abundance: -
j_gene: TRBJ1-6
d_gene: -
CDR3aa: CASSPSGRDSPLHF
CDR3nt: TGTGCCAGCAGCCCCTCTGGGAGGGATTCACCCCTCCACTTT

v_gene: TRBV28
abundance: -
j_gene: TRBJ1-4
d_gene: -
CDR3aa: CASRRSGATNEKLFF
CDR3nt: TGTGCCAGCCGCAGGTCCGGTGCAACTAATGAAAAACTGTTTTTT

v_gene: TRBV5-1
abundance: -
j_gene: TRBJ2-3
d_gene: -
CDR3aa: CASTQDYAAMSTQYF
CDR3nt: TGCGCCAGCACCCAGGACTACGCCGCAATGAGTACGCAGTATTTT

v_gene: TRBV18
abundance: -
j_gene: TRBJ2-7
d_gene: TRBD2
CDR3aa: CASRASGGGMYEQYF
CDR3nt: TGTGCCAGCCGTGCTTCGGGAGGCGGCATGTACGAGCAGTACTTC

v_gene: TRBV23-1
abundance: -
j_gene: TRBJ2-7
d_gene: -
CDR3aa: CASSARGRGYEQYF
CDR3nt: TGCGCCAGCAGTGCCAGGGGCAGGGGCTACGAGCAGTACTTC

v_gene: TRBV24-1
abundance: -
j_gene: TRBJ2-2
d_gene: TRBD2
CDR3aa: CATSDSPRLAEGNTGELFF
CDR3nt: TGTGCCACCAGTGATTCCCCTCGACTAGCGGAGGGGAACACCGGGGAGCTGTTTTTT

v_gene: TRBV7-9
abundance: -
j_gene: TRBJ2-1
d_gene: -
CDR3aa: CASSLERFISYNEQFF
CDR3nt: TGTGCCAGCAGCTTAGAGCGTTTCATCTCCTACAATGAGCAGTTCTTC

v_gene: TRBV4-2
abundance: -
j_gene: TRBJ1-1
d_gene: TRBD1
CDR3aa: CASSQGQGTLNTEAFF
CDR3nt: TGTGCCAGCAGCCAGGGACAGGGGACTTTGAACACTGAAGCTTTCTTT

v_gene: TRBV5-1
abundance: -
j_gene: TRBJ2-1
d_gene: TRBD2
CDR3aa: CASSRSGDSYNEQFF
CDR3nt: TGCGCCAGCAGCCGGAGCGGGGACTCCTACAATGAGCAGTTCTTC

v_gene: TRBV4-2
abundance: -
j_gene: TRBJ2-5
d_gene: TRBD2
CDR3aa: CASSPRLAGSGTQYF
CDR3nt: TGTGCCAGCAGCCCCCGACTAGCGGGGTCGGGGACCCAGTACTTC

v_gene: TRBV19
abundance: -
j_gene: TRBJ1-3
d_gene: -
CDR3aa: CASSTGGSTAGGNTIYF
CDR3nt: TGTGCCAGTAGTACTGGGGGGTCGACAGCAGGCGGAAACACCATATATTTT

v_gene: TRBV2
abundance: -
j_gene: TRBJ1-6
d_gene: TRBD1
CDR3aa: CASRAPTGASPLHF
CDR3nt: TGTGCCAGCAGAGCCCCGACAGGGGCTTCACCCCTCCACTTT

v_gene: TRBV18
abundance: -
j_gene: TRBJ1-1
d_gene: TRBD1
CDR3aa: CASSQDRVIDTEAFF
CDR3nt: TGTGCCAGCTCACAGGACAGGGTTATCGACACTGAAGCTTTCTTT

v_gene: TRBV28
abundance: -
j_gene: TRBJ2-3
d_gene: TRBD2
CDR3aa: CASSSSGLAGTDTQYF
CDR3nt: TGTGCCAGCAGTTCGTCGGGACTAGCGGGAACAGATACGCAGTATTTT

v_gene: TRBV4-3
abundance: -
j_gene: TRBJ1-2
d_gene: TRBD1
CDR3aa: CASSAQGGNYGYTF
CDR3nt: TGCGCCAGCAGCGCACAGGGGGGTAACTATGGCTACACCTTC

v_gene: TRBV7-9
abundance: -
j_gene: TRBJ2-5
d_gene: -
CDR3aa: CASSWGGAETQYF
CDR3nt: TGTGCCAGCAGCTGGGGCGGGGCAGAGACCCAGTACTTC

v_gene: TRBV18
abundance: -
j_gene: TRBJ1-4
d_gene: -
CDR3aa: CASSPPGQSATNEKLFF
CDR3nt: TGTGCCAGCTCACCGCCAGGACAGTCTGCAACTAATGAAAAACTGTTTTTT

v_gene: TRBV10-3
abundance: -
j_gene: TRBJ2-3
d_gene: -
CDR3aa: CAIRGDTGTDTQYF
CDR3nt: TGTGCCATCAGAGGGGACACAGGCACAGATACGCAGTATTTT

v_gene: TRBV12-3/TRBV12-4
abundance: -
j_gene: TRBJ2-3
d_gene: -
CDR3aa: CASSLEETDTQYF
CDR3nt: TGTGCCAGCAGTTTAGAGGAGACAGATACGCAGTATTTT

v_gene: TRBV18
abundance: -
j_gene: TRBJ2-5
d_gene: -
CDR3aa: CAGGAEQETQYF
CDR3nt: TGTGCCGGAGGGGCGGAACAAGAGACCCAGTACTTC

v_gene: TRBV9
abundance: -
j_gene: TRBJ2-7
d_gene: TRBD1
CDR3aa: CASSVQGDSYEQYF
CDR3nt: TGTGCCAGCAGCGTCCAGGGGGATTCCTACGAGCAGTACTTC

v_gene: TRBV19
abundance: -
j_gene: TRBJ2-5
d_gene: TRBD2
CDR3aa: CATKELAGEETQYF
CDR3nt: TGTGCCACTAAGGAATTAGCGGGAGAAGAGACCCAGTACTTC

v_gene: TRBV6-5
abundance: -
j_gene: TRBJ2-1
d_gene: -
CDR3aa: CASSYQGTAYNEQFF
CDR3nt: TGTGCCAGCAGCTACCAGGGGACCGCCTACAATGAGCAGTTCTTC

v_gene: TRBV9
abundance: few
j_gene: TRBJ1-6
d_gene: -
CDR3aa: CASSAGQSSSYNSPLHF
CDR3nt: TGTGCCAGCAGCGCCGGACAGTCGAGCTCCTATAATTCACCCCTCCACTTT

v_gene: TRBV5-1
abundance: -
j_gene: TRBJ1-1
d_gene: TRBD1
CDR3aa: CASSDQGGNTEAFF
CDR3nt: TGCGCCAGCTCCGACCAGGGGGGGAACACTGAAGCTTTCTTT

v_gene: TRBV5-4
abundance: once
j_gene: TRBJ2-7
d_gene: -
CDR3aa: CASSLAKTVPEQYF
CDR3nt: TGTGCCAGCAGCTTGGCCAAGACAGTCCCCGAGCAGTACTTC

v_gene: TRBV10-3
abundance: -
j_gene: TRBJ1-3
d_gene: TRBD1
CDR3aa: CAISAGQAGNTIYF
CDR3nt: TGTGCCATCAGTGCCGGACAGGCTGGAAACACCATATATTTT

v_gene: TRBV3-1/TRBV3-2
abundance: -
j_gene: TRBJ2-1
d_gene: TRBD2
CDR3aa: CASSPGTSAYNEQFF
CDR3nt: TGTGCCAGCAGCCCCGGGACTAGCGCATACAATGAGCAGTTCTTC

v_gene: TRBV5-1
abundance: -
j_gene: TRBJ2-3
d_gene: -
CDR3aa: CASSLDKSTDTQYF
CDR3nt: TGCGCCAGCAGCCTCGACAAGAGCACAGATACGCAGTATTTT

v_gene: TRBV23-1
abundance: -
j_gene: TRBJ2-3
d_gene: TRBD1
CDR3aa: CASSQNLPGGAWTDTQYF
CDR3nt: TGCGCCAGCAGTCAGAACCTCCCAGGGGGCGCGTGGACAGATACGCAGTATTTT

v_gene: TRBV29-1
abundance: -
j_gene: TRBJ2-1
d_gene: -
CDR3aa: CSARGGSYNEQFF
CDR3nt: TGCAGCGCTAGGGGGGGATCCTACAATGAGCAGTTCTTC

v_gene: TRBV19
abundance: -
j_gene: TRBJ2-3
d_gene: TRBD1
CDR3aa: CASSSGQGTDTQYF
CDR3nt: TGTGCCAGTAGTTCTGGACAGGGCACAGATACGCAGTATTTT

v_gene: TRBV6-1
abundance: once
j_gene: TRBJ1-1
d_gene: -
CDR3aa: CASSEASGFTEAFF
CDR3nt: TGTGCCAGCAGTGAAGCGTCGGGGTTCACTGAAGCTTTCTTT

v_gene: TRBV5-1
abundance: -
j_gene: TRBJ2-2
d_gene: TRBD1
CDR3aa: CASSSQGAGNTGELFF
CDR3nt: TGCGCCAGCAGCTCACAGGGGGCTGGGAACACCGGGGAGCTGTTTTTT

v_gene: TRBV2
abundance: once
j_gene: TRBJ1-5
d_gene: TRBD1
CDR3aa: CASSRDRGAEPQHF
CDR3nt: TGTGCCAGCAGTCGGGACAGGGGGGCTGAGCCCCAGCATTTT

v_gene: TRBV25-1
abundance: -
j_gene: TRBJ2-1
d_gene: TRBD2
CDR3aa: CASSEYRRGGYNEQFF
CDR3nt: TGTGCCAGCAGTGAATATCGACGGGGGGGGTACAATGAGCAGTTCTTC